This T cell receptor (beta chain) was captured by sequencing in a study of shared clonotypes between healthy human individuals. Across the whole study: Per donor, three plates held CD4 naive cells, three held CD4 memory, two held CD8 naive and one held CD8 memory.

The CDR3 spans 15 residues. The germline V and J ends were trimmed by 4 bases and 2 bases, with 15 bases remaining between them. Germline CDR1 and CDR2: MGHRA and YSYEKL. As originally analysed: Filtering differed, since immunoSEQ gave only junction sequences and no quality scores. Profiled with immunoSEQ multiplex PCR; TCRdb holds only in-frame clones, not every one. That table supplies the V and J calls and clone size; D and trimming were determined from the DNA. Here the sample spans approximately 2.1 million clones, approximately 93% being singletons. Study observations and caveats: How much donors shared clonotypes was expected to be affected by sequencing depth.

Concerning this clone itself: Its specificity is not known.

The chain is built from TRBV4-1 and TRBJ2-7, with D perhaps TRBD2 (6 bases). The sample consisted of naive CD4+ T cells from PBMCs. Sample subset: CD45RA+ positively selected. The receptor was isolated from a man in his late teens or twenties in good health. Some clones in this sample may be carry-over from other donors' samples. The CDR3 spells CASSRVSGLPYEQYF. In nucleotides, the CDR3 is TGCGCCAGCAGCCGAGTTAGCGGTCTGCCCTACGAGCAGTACTTC.